This T cell receptor beta chain was recorded in a study of T cells in Graves' hyperthyroidism and ophthalmopathy. Findings and limits, study-wide: Most thyroid clonotypes expanded above 0.001 were also detected in blood.

The source material, RNA transcripts, was used to amplify TCR beta CDR3 regions. The study used the HTBI primer set for a first-round RT-PCR of the TCR CDR3. TCRdb reprocessed the multiplex PCR reads via MiXCR and lists one record per CDR3 protein. The data contain over 500,000 distinct CDR3 sequences, around 15% of them singletons. PBMCs came from less than 11 ml fresh peripheral blood. For this clonotype: The antigen is undetermined.

Germline V lookup: CDR1 LNHDA, CDR2 SQIVND (reference sequence). The CDR3 totals 15 residues. Deletions cut 3 bases from V and 0 bases from J, with 11 bases between. The chain links TRBV19 to TRBJ1-2; D unresolved. The sequence was obtained from a woman aged 40 to 50 with Graves' hyperthyroidism. Sequenced sample: blood. In nucleotides, the CDR3 is TGTGCCAGTAGTATGGCTGACAAACCTAACTATGGCTACACCTTC. This gives the protein CASSMADKPNYGYTF.